This T cell receptor beta chain was documented in a study of control samples from healthy donors and cancer patients. Libraries were prepared by immunoSEQ multiplex PCR; TCRdb keeps only in-frame clonotypes and omits some of them. The sample holds fewer than 200,000 clones, 70% to 90% seen once. Trimming cost V 4 bases and J 1 base; bases outside gene matches: 8. The CDR3 covers 16 residues. In germline, CDR1 is MDHEN, CDR2 SYDVKM. Sequenced input: blood. The genes are TRBV28 and TRBJ2-7; 9 bases are a match to TRBD2. This TCR was recovered from a woman between 25 and 40 years old in good health. CDR3 sequence reads: CASSSQLAGVSYEQYF. The CDR3 DNA reads TGTGCCAGCAGTTCACAATTAGCGGGAGTGTCCTACGAGCAGTACTTC.